This entry is about one T cell receptor beta chain. Data came from immunoSEQ multiplex PCR; TCRdb stores just in-frame clones and leaves some out. The sample includes under 250,000 clones, around 92% of them seen just once. These data come from a study of blood T cell repertoires in COVID-19. The CDR3 sequence is 14 residues long. Looked up from germline, CDR1 is SGHRS and CDR2 is YFSETQ. Trimming shortened V by 1 base and J by 4 bases, and 10 bases separated the two germline ends. The cohort comprised adults aged about 18 to 100 years residing in 20 to 30 US areas. The sequencing sample was made of PBMCs or T cells enriched from blood (not recorded which). The receptor was derived from a woman aged 25 to 45 with acute COVID-19. V and J are TRBV5-1 and TRBJ2-3; no definite D call. The CDR3 nucleotides are TGCGCCAGCAGCTTGCCTAGTTCAGCAGATACGCAGTATTTT. Its translation is CASSLPSSADTQYF.